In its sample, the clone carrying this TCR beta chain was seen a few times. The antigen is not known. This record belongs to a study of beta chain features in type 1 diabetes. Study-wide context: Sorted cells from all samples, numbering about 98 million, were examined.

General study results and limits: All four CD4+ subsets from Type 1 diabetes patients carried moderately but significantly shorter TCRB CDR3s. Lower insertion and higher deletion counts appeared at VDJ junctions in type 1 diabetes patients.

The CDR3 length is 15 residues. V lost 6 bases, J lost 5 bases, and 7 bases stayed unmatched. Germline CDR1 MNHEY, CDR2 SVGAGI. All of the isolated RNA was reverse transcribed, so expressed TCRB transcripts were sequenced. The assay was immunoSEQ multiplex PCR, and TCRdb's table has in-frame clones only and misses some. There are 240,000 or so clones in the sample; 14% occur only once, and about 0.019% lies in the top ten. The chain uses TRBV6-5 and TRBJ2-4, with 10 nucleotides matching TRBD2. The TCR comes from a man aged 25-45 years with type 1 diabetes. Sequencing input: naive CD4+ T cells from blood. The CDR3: CASSLRTSGENIQYF. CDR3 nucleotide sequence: TGTGCCAGCAGCTTACGAACTAGCGGGGAAAACATTCAGTACTTC.